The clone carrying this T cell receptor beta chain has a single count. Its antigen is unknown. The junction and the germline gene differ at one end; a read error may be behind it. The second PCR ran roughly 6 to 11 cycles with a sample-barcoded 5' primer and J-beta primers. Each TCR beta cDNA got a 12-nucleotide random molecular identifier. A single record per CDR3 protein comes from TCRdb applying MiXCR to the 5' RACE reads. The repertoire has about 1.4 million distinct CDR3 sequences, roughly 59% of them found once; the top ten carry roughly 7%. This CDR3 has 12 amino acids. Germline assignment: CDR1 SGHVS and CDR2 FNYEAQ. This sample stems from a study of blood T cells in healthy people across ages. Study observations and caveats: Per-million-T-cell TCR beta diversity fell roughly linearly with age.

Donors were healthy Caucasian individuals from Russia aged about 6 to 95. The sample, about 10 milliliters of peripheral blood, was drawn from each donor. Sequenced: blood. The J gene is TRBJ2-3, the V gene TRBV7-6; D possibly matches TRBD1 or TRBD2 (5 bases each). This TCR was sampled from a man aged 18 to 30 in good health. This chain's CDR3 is CACSLGTDTQYF. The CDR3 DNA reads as TGTGCCTGCAGCTTAGGGACGGATACGCAGTATTTT.